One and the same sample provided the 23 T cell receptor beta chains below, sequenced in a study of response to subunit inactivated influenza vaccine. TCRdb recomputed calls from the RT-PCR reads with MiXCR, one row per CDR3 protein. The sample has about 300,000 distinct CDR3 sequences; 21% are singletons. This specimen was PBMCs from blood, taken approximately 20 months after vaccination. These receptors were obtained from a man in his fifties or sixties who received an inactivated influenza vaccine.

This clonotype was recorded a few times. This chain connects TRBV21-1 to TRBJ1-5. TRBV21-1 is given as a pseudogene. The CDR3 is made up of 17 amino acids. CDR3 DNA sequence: TGTGCCAGCAGCAAAGTGGAGGGAGCTCTTAGCAATCAGCCCCAGCATTTT. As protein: CASSKVEGALSNQPQHF.

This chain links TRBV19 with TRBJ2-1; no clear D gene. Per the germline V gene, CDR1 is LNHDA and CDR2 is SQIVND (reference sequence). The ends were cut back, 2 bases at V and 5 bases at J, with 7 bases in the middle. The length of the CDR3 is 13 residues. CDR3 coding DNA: TGTGCCAGTAGTATATGGGAACACAATGAGCAGTTCTTC. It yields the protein CASSIWEHNEQFF.

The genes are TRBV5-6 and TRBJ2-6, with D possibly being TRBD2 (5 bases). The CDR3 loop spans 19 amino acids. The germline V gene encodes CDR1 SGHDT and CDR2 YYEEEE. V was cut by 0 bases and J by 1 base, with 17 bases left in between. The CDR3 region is CASSLVVATFRSGANVLTF. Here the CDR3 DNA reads TGTGCCAGCAGCTTGGTCGTAGCGACCTTCCGGTCTGGGGCCAACGTCCTGACTTTC.

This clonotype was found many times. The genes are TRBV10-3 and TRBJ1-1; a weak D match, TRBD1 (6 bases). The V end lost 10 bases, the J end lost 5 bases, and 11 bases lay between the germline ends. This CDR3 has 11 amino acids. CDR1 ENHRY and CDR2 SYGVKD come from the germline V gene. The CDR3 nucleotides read TGTGCCACCGGACAGCCAACTGAAGCTTTCTTT. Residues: CATGQPTEAFF.

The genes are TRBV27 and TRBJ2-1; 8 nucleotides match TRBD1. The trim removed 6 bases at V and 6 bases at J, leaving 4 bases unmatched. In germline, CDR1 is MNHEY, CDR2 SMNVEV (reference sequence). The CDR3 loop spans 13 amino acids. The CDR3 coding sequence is TGTGCCAGCAGGGCAGGGGGCCGCAATGAGCAGTTCTTC. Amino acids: CASRAGGRNEQFF.

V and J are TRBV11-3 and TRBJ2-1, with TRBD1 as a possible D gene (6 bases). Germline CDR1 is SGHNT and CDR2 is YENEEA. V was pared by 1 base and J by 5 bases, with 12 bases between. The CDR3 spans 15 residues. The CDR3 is CASSLGNRANNEQFF. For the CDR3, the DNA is TGTGCCAGCAGCTTAGGTAACAGGGCTAACAATGAGCAGTTCTTC.

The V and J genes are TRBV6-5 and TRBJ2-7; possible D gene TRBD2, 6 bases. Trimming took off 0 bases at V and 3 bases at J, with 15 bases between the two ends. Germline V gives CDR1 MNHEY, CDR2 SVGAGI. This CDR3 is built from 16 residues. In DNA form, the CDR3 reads TGTGCCAGCAGTTACTCGATAGTGGGAGGCTACTACGAGCAGTACTTC. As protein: CASSYSIVGGYYEQYF.

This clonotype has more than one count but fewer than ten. CDR3 bases: TGTGCCACCACAAGTCCGAACACCGGGGAGCTGTTTTTT. It codes for CATTSPNTGELFF. This chain uses TRBV28 with TRBJ2-2; D ambiguous. The germline V gene has CDR1 MDHEN and CDR2 SYDVKM. The CDR3 is 13 residues long. Trimming left V 10 bases short and J 0 bases short, with 9 bases between.

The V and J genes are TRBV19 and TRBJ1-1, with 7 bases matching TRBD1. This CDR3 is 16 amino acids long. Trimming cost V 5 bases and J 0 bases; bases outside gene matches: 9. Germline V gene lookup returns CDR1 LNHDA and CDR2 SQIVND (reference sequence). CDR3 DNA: TGTGCCAGTAGTCCCCGGGACAGAATTATGAACACTGAAGCTTTCTTT. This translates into CASSPRDRIMNTEAFF.

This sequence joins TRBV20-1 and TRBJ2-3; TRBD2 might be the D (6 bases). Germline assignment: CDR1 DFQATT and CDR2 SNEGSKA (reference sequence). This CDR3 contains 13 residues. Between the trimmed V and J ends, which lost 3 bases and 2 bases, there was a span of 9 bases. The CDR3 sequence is CSARGLYTDTQYF. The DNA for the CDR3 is TGCAGTGCTAGGGGACTTTACACAGATACGCAGTATTTT.

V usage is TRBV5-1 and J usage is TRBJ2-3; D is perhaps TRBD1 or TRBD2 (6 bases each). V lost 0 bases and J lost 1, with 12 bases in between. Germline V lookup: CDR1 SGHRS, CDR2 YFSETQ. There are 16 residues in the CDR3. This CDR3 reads CASSLEGGVGTDTQYF. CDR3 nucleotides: TGCGCCAGCAGCTTGGAGGGGGGAGTCGGCACAGATACGCAGTATTTT.

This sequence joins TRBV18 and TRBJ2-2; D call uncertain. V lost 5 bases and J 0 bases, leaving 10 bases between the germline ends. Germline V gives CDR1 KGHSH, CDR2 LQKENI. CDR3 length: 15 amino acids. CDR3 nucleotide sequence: TGTGCCAGCTCATCCGACAAAGCGAACACCGGGGAGCTGTTTTTT. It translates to CASSSDKANTGELFF.

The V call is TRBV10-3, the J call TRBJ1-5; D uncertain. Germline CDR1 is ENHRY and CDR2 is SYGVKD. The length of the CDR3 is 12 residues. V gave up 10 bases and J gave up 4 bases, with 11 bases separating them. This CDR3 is CATGKENQPQHF. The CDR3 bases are TGTGCCACGGGAAAGGAAAATCAGCCCCAGCATTTT.

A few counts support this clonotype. The CDR3 sequence: CSVEDLDFGTQYF. CDR3 nucleotide sequence: TGCAGCGTTGAAGATCTAGATTTCGGGACCCAGTACTTC. The chain recombines TRBV29-1 with TRBJ2-5; D uncertain. Trimming cost V 0 bases and J 7 bases, with 12 bases left between them. The CDR3 runs 13 residues. From germline, CDR1 is SQVTM and CDR2 ANQGSEA.

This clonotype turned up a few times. In nucleotides, the CDR3 is TGTGCCAGCAGCCCCCATCTCGGGTTGAACACCGGGGAGCTGTTTTTT. This sequence encodes CASSPHLGLNTGELFF. The V and J genes are TRBV7-2 and TRBJ2-2; D call uncertain. This CDR3 has 16 residues. Germline loops: CDR1 SGHTA, CDR2 FQGNSA. Trimming cost V 5 bases and J 1 base, with 14 bases left between them.

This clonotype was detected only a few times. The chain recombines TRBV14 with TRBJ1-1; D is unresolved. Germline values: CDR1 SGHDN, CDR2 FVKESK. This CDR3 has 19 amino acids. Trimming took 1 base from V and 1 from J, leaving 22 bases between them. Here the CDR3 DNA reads TGTGCCAGCAGCCAAGTGGTGTTTTTGGTCCCGCGGCCGAACACTGAAGCTTTCTTT. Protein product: CASSQVVFLVPRPNTEAFF.

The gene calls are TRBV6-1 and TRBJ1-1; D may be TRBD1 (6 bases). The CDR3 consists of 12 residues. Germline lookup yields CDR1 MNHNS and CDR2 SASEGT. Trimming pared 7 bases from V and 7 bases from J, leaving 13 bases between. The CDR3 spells CASTEGGLEAFF. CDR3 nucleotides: TGTGCCAGCACCGAAGGGGGGCTTGAAGCTTTCTTT.

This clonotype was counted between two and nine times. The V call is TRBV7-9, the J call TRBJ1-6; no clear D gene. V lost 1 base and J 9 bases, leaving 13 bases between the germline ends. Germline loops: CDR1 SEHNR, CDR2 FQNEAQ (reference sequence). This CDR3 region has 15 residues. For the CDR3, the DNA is TGTGCCAGCAGCTTAGTGGAGGGCATGGGTTCACCCCTCCACTTT. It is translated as CASSLVEGMGSPLHF.

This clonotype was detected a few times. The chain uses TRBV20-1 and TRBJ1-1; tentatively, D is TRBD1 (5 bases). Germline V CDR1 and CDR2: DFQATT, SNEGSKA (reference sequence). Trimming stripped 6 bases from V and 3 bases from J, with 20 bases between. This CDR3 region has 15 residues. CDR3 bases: TGCAGTGCCCCAGGGTGGGGTTGGTACTACACTGAAGCTTTCTTT. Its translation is CSAPGWGWYYTEAFF.

CDR3 amino acids: CASSAGTGVEKLFF. The CDR3 DNA sequence: TGTGCCAGCTCAGCCGGGACAGGGGTTGAAAAACTGTTTTTT. The chain joins TRBV18 to TRBJ1-4; 10 positions agree with TRBD1. V was clipped by 5 bases and J by 7 bases; unmatched bases: 4. CDR1 KGHSH and CDR2 LQKENI come from the germline V gene. The CDR3 runs to 14 residues. Using reference TRBV18 and TRBJ1-4 for the parts outside the CDR3, the full variable domain is NAGVMQNPRHLVRRRGQEARLRCSPMKGHSHVYWYRQLPEEGLKFMVYLQKENIIDESGMPKERFSAEFPKEGPSILRIQQVVRGDSAAYFCASSAGTGVEKLFFGSGTQLSVL.

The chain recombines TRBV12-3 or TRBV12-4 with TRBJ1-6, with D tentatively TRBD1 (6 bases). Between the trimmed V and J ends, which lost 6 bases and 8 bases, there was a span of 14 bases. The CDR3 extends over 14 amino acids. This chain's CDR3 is CASSYTGTDSPLHF. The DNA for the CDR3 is TGTGCCAGCAGCTACACAGGGACTGATTCACCCCTCCACTTT.

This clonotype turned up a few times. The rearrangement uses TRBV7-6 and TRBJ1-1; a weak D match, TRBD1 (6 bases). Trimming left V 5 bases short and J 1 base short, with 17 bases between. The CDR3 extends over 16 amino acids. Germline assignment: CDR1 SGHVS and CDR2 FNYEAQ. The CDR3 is CASSAGGLVGNTEAFF. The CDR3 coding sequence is TGTGCCAGCAGCGCGGGGGGCCTTGTCGGGAACACTGAAGCTTTCTTT.

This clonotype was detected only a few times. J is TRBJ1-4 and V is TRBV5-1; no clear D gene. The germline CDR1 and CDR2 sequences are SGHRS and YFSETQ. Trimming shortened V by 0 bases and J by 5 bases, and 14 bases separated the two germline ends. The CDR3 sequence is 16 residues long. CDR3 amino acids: CASSLASGSQNEKLFF. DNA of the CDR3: TGCGCCAGCAGCTTGGCCTCTGGCAGCCAGAATGAAAAACTGTTTTTT.